This TCR beta chain was sequenced in a study of identical twins. Unique molecular identifiers were in the cDNA, with template-switch universal primer binding. TCRdb re-called the 5' RACE reads with MiXCR, one entry per CDR3 protein. The sample shows approximately 700,000 distinct CDR3 sequences, 18% of them seen only once. Study-wide findings and caveats: Alpha sequences that were out-of-frame and twin-shared showed an excess of low generation probability.

This clonotype was picked up a small number of times. The antigen is undetermined. V lost 0 bases to trimming and J lost 8 bases, with 17 bases between them. Germline CDR1 is SGHKS and CDR2 is YYEKEE (reference sequence). This CDR3 has 15 residues. These data were also filed under a second study, of T cells expressing NK-cell markers. Per that study: Eight donors were sequenced, of whom seven were HCMV-seropositive, while the remaining one was HCMV-seronegative.

The V and J genes are TRBV5-5 and TRBJ1-2; the D is unclear. The sample taken for sequencing was PBMCs. The TCR sequence derives from a woman under 30 in good health. CDR3 in DNA: TGTGCCAGCAGCTTGGTTATAATGGTGCGGGAAGGCTACACCTTC. Translated, it gives CASSLVIMVREGYTF.